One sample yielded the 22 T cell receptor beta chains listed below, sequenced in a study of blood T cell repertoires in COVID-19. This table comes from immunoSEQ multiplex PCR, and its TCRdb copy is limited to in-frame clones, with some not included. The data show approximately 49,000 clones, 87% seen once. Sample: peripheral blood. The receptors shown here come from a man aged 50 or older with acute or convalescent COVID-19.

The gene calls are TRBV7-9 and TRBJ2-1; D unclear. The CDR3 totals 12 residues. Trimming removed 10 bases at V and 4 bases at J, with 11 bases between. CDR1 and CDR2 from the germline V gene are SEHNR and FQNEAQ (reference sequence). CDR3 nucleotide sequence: TGTGCCATAGAGCCTAAGTACAATGAGCAGTTCTTC. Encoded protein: CAIEPKYNEQFF.

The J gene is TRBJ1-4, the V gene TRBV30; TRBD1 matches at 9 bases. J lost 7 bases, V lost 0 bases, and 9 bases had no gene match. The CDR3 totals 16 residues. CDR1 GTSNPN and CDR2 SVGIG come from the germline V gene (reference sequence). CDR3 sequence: CAWSVGRTGEIEKLFF. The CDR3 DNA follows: TGTGCCTGGAGTGTTGGCAGGACAGGGGAAATTGAAAAACTGTTTTTT.

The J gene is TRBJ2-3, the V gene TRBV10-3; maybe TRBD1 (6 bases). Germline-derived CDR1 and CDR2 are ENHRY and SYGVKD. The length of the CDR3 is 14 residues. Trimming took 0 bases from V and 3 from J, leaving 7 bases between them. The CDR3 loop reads CAISESTGTDTQYF. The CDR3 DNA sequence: TGTGCCATCAGTGAGTCAACAGGGACAGATACGCAGTATTTT.

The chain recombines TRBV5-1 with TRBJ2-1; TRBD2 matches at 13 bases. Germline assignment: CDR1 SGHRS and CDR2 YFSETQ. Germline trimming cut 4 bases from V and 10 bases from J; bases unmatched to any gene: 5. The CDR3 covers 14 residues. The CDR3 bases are TGCGCCAGCAGCGTAGAGACTAGCGGGAGGGAGCAGTTCTTC. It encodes CASSVETSGREQFF.

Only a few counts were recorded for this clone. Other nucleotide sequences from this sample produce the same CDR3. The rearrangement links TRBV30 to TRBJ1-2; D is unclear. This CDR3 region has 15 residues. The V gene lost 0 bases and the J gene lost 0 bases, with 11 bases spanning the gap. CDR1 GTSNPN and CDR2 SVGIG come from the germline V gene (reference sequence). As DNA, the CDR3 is TGTGCCTGGAGTGTGGCGGGCCCCACTAACTATGGCTACACCTTC. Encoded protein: CAWSVAGPTNYGYTF. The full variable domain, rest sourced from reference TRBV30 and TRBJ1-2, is SQTIHQWPATLVQPVGSPLSLECTVEGTSNPNLYWYRQAAGRGLQLLFYSVGIGQISSEVPQNLSASRPQDRQFILSSKKLLLSDSGFYLCAWSVAGPTNYGYTFGSGTRLTVV.

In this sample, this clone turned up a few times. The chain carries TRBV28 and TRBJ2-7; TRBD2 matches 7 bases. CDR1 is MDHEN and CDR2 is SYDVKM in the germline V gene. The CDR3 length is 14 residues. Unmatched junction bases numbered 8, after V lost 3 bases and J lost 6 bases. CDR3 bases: TGTGCCAGCAGTTTGGGGAGTGGGAGGGGCGAGCAGTACTTC. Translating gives CASSLGSGRGEQYF.

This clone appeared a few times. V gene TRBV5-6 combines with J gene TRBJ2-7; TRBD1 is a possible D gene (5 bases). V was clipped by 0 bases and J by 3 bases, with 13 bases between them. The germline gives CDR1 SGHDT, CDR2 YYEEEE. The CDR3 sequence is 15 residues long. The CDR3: CASSLGGRTIYEQYF. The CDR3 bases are TGTGCCAGCAGCTTGGGGGGTCGGACAATCTACGAGCAGTACTTC. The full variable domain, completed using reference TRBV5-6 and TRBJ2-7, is DAGVTQSPTHLIKTRGQQVTLRCSPKSGHDTVSWYQQALGQGPQFIFQYYEEEERQRGNFPDRFSGHQFPNYSSELNVNALLLGDSALYLCASSLGGRTIYEQYFGPGTRLTVT.

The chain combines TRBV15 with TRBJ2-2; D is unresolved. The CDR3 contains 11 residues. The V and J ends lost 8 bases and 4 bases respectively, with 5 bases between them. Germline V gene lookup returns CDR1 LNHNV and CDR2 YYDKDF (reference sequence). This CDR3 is CATSGTGELFF. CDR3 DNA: TGTGCCACCTCCGGCACCGGGGAGCTGTTTTTT.

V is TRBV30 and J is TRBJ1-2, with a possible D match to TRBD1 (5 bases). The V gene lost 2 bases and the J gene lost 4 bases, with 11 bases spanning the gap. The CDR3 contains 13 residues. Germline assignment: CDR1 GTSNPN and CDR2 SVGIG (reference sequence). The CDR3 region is CAWSKGEGYGYTF. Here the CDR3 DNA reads TGTGCCTGGAGTAAAGGGGAAGGCTATGGCTACACCTTC.

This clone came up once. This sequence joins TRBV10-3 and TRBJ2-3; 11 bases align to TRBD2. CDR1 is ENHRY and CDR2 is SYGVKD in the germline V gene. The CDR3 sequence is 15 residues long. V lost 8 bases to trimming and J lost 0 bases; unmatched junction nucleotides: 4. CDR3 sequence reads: CAIQRLAGSTDTQYF. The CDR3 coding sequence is TGTGCCATCCAGCGACTAGCGGGAAGCACAGATACGCAGTATTTT.

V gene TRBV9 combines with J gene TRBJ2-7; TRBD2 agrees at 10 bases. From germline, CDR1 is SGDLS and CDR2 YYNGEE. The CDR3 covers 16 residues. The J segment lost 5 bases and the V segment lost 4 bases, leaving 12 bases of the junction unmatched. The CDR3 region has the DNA TGTGCCAGCAGCATTTCTCAGCGGGAGGGATTCAACGAGCAGTACTTC. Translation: CASSISQREGFNEQYF.

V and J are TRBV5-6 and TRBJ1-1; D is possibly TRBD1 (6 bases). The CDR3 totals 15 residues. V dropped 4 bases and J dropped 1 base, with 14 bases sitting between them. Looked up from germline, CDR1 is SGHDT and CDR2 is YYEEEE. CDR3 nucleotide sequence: TGTGCCAGCAGCATTGGACAGACCCAGAACACTGAAGCTTTCTTT. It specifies CASSIGQTQNTEAFF.

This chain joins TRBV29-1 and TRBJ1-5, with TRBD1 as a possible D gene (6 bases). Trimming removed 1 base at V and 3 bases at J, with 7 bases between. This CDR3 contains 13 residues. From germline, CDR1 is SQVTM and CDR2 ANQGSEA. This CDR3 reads CSVEAGDNQPQHF. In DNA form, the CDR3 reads TGCAGCGTTGAAGCAGGGGACAATCAGCCCCAGCATTTT.

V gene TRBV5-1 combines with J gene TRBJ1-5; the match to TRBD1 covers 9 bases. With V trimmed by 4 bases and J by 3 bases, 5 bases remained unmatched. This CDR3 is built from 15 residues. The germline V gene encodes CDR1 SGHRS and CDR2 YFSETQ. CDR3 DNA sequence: TGCGCCAGCAGCGAAGGACAGGGGTCCAATCAGCCCCAGCATTTT. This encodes CASSEGQGSNQPQHF.

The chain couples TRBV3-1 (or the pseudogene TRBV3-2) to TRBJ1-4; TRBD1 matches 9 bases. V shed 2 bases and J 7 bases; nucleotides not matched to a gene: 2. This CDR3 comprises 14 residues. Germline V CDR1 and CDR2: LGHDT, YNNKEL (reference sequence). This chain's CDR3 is CASSQRQGVEKLFF. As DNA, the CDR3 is TGTGCCAGCAGCCAAAGACAGGGGGTTGAAAAACTGTTTTTT.

The DNA for the CDR3 is TGTGCCAGCAGCTCCACAGGGGTCGAGCAGTACTTC. This gives the protein CASSSTGVEQYF. This chain connects TRBV5-4 to TRBJ2-7; the match to TRBD1 covers 7 bases. The CDR3 consists of 12 residues. Trimming cost V 3 bases and J 6 bases; bases outside gene matches: 3. Germline V gives CDR1 SGHNT, CDR2 YYREEE (reference sequence). Filled out from reference TRBV5-4 and TRBJ2-7, the complete variable domain reads ETGVTQSPTHLIKTRGQQVTLRCSSQSGHNTVSWYQQALGQGPQFIFQYYREEENGRGNFPPRFSGLQFPNYSSELNVNALELDDSALYLCASSSTGVEQYFGPGTRLTVT.

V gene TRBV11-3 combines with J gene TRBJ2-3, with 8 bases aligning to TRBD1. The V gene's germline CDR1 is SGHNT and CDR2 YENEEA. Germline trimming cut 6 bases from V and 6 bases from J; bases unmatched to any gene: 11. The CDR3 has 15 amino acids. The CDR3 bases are TGTGCCAGCAGACCTACAGGGGGGTCTTGGGATACGCAGTATTTT. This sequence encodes CASRPTGGSWDTQYF.

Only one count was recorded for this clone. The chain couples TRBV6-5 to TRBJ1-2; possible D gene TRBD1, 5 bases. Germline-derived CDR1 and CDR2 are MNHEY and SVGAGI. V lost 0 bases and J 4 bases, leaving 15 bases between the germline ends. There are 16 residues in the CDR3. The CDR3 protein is CASSYSASGRGYGYTF. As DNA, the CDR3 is TGTGCCAGCAGTTACTCGGCGTCGGGGAGGGGCTATGGCTACACCTTC.

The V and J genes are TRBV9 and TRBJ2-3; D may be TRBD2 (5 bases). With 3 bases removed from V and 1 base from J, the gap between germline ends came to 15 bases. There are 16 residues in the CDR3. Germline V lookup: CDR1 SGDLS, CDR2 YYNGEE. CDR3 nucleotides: TGTGCCAGCAGCGCGTTAAGGGAGTCGGGCACAGATACGCAGTATTTT. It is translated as CASSALRESGTDTQYF.

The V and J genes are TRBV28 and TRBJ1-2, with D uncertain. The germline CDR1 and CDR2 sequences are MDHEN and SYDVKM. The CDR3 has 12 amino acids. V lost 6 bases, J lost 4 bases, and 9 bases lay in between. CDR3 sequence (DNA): TGTGCCAGCAGAACAGAGCCCTATGGCTACACCTTC. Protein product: CASRTEPYGYTF.

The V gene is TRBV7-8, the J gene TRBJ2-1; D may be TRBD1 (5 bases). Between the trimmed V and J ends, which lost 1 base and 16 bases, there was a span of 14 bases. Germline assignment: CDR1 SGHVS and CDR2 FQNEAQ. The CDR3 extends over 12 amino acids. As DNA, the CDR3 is TGTGCCAGCAGCTTAGTGCCCATCAGGGAATTCTTC. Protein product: CASSLVPIREFF.

Here the CDR3 reads CAWSGGTGVGTEAFF. CDR3 DNA sequence: TGTGCCTGGAGTGGGGGGACAGGGGTAGGCACTGAAGCTTTCTTT. This chain links TRBV30 with TRBJ1-1; TRBD1 matches at 10 bases. Germline values: CDR1 GTSNPN, CDR2 SVGIG (reference sequence). The CDR3 consists of 15 residues. V shed 1 base and J 4 bases; nucleotides not matched to a gene: 6.